The sequence of this TCR beta chain was determined in a study of blood T cell repertoires in COVID-19. Study background: Material from acute and convalescent COVID-19 was sourced from the United States, Italy and Spain.

The CDR3 has 13 amino acids. Trimming pared 3 bases from V and 7 bases from J, leaving 13 bases between. Germline V gene lookup returns CDR1 SGHDT and CDR2 YYEEEE. In the study's own analysis: Amplified reference gene primers provided the basis for estimating nucleated cell counts. Some clones are missing from TCRdb's copy, which holds only in-frame ones; the method was immunoSEQ multiplex PCR. D and trimming were read from the DNA, whereas the V and J calls and clone size are those reported in that table. The table has over 100,000 clones, roughly 82% seen once. The sequenced sample consisted of peripheral blood. The TCR comes from a man aged 55 to 70 with acute or convalescent COVID-19. The V and J genes are TRBV5-6 and TRBJ1-2, with D perhaps matching TRBD1 (5 bases). This CDR3 is CASSWGIGVGYTF. Here the CDR3 DNA reads TGTGCCAGCAGCTGGGGAATAGGGGTTGGCTACACCTTC.